Below, 30 T cell receptor beta chains from the same sample are listed, as sequenced in a study of T cells in women clearing cervical HPV infection. Method: immunoSEQ multiplex PCR; TCRdb's copy keeps in-frame clones and lacks some. The sample's table shows some 24,000 clones. Material: blood buffy coat. The source of these receptors is a woman between 18 and 70 years old with a cervical HPV16 infection that either progressed to CIN3+ or cleared (not recorded which).

The CDR3 bases that were read are TGTGCCACCAGCAGAGGTTTGACAGGGGTGTGGACTGAA. Translated: CATSRGLTGVWTE. The CDR3, in full, reads CATSRGLTGVWTEAFF. The chain uses TRBV15 and TRBJ1-1, with 8 bases matching TRBD1. Sequencing ends 3 residues short of the CDR3 end; the germline J gene provides the rest. Unmatched junction bases numbered 9, after V lost 1 base and J lost 5 bases. CDR3 length: 16 amino acids. Germline V gives CDR1 LNHNV, CDR2 YYDKDF (reference sequence).

A remark on this clone: Sequencing ends 3 residues short of the CDR3 end; the germline J gene provides the rest. V is TRBV9 and J is TRBJ1-4; D possibly corresponds to TRBD1 (6 bases). CDR1 and CDR2 from the germline V gene are SGDLS and YYNGEE. There are 14 residues in the CDR3. Between the trimmed V and J ends, which lost 4 bases and 2 bases, there was a span of 9 bases. Partial CDR3 DNA: TGTGCCAGCAGCTCCGACAGGACTAATGAAAAA. Its translation: CASSSDRTNEK. The whole CDR3 reads CASSSDRTNEKLFF.

About this clone: The read halts 3 residues ahead of the CDR3 end, with the missing end drawn from the germline J gene. This chain joins TRBV7-2 and TRBJ1-5, with unresolved D. Trimming stripped 2 bases from V and 7 bases from J, with 15 bases between. The CDR3 length is 15 residues. The germline CDR1 and CDR2 sequences are SGHTA and FQGNSA. The CDR3 loop is CASSLNAVAGQPQHF. Incomplete CDR3 DNA: TGTGCCAGCAGCTTAAATGCTGTAGCTGGACAGCCC.

Concerning this clone itself: The read comes to an end 3 residues before the CDR3 does, leaving the germline J gene to fill in the end. J is TRBJ2-1 and V is TRBV19; D perhaps matches TRBD2 (8 bases). CDR1 and CDR2 from the germline V gene are LNHDA and SQIVND (reference sequence). V was trimmed by 8 bases and J by 9 bases, leaving 23 bases between them. This CDR3 is built from 15 residues. The CDR3 reads CASLPGGGAFREQFF. The CDR3 DNA, read in part, is TGTGCCAGTTTGCCGGGAGGGGGCGCCTTTCGTGAG.

A word on this clone: The germline gene is not matched at one end of the junction; a read error may be the cause. The CDR3 goes on 3 residues after the read ends, and that part is filled in from the germline J gene. The sample contains more than one DNA sequence encoding this CDR3. The chain is built from TRBV19 and TRBJ1-3; 7 positions match TRBD1. The CDR3 is made up of 15 amino acids. Germline V gene data show CDR1 as LNHDA and CDR2 as SQIVND (reference sequence). The CDR3 bases that were read are TGTGCCAGTAGTCCGGACAGGACCTCTGGAAACACA. Protein sequence: CASSPDRTSGNT. The whole CDR3 region reads CASSPDRTSGNTIYF.

As to this clone: The CDR3 goes on 3 residues after the read ends, and that part is filled in from the germline J gene. The genes are TRBV20-1 and TRBJ2-1; 7 bases are shared with TRBD1. The CDR3 sequence is 18 residues long. Germline CDR1 DFQATT, CDR2 SNEGSKA (reference sequence). The V gene end was trimmed by 2 bases and the J gene end by 2 bases; junction bases not matched to a gene: 15. Incomplete CDR3 DNA: TGCAGTGCTAGACCTTCCGGGACAGAAAGATTTCCCTACAATGAG. Encoded protein: CSARPSGTERFPYNE. The entire CDR3 is CSARPSGTERFPYNEQFF.

A remark on this clone: The read comes to an end 3 residues before the CDR3 does, leaving the germline J gene to fill in the end. The chain is built from TRBV7-2 and TRBJ2-7; TRBD1 matches 9 bases. J gave up 1 base and V 0 bases, and 4 bases lay outside the gene matches. CDR1 and CDR2 from the germline V gene are SGHTA and FQGNSA. CDR3 size: 16 residues. The CDR3 bases that were read are TGTGCCAGCAGCTTAGCTCTGGGACAGGGATCCTACGAG. It codes for CASSLALGQGSYE. The full-length CDR3 reads as CASSLALGQGSYEQYF.

CDR3 sequence reads: CASSSGQGATYEQYF. Incomplete CDR3 DNA: TGTGCCAGCAGCTCGGGACAGGGGGCAACCTACGAG. The rearrangement joins TRBV11-3 to TRBJ2-7; 12 nucleotides line up with TRBD1. The CDR3 is cut off 3 residues early in the read; its end comes from the germline J gene. The CDR3 covers 15 residues. The V segment lost 4 bases and the J segment 2 bases; nucleotides outside the gene matches: 3. CDR1 and CDR2 (germline): SGHNT, YENEEA.

About this clone: The CDR3 is cut off 3 residues early in the read; its end comes from the germline J gene. This chain connects TRBV20-1 to TRBJ1-5; the D gene is possibly TRBD1 (6 bases). The CDR3 has 16 amino acids. Deletions cut 4 bases from V and 7 bases from J, with 23 bases between. Germline V gene lookup returns CDR1 DFQATT and CDR2 SNEGSKA (reference sequence). The covered CDR3 bases are TGCAGTGCTACCGATACAGGGCAGGCTGGGTGGCAGCCC. It specifies CSATDTGQAGWQP. The complete CDR3 sequence is CSATDTGQAGWQPQHF.

On this clone itself: The read terminates 3 residues ahead of where the CDR3 ends, so the germline J gene completes it. The chain has TRBV7-8 and TRBJ2-2, with 13 bases lining up with TRBD2. The ends lost 4 bases at V and 6 bases at J; junction bases unmatched: 11. Per germline, CDR1 SGHVS and CDR2 FQNEAQ. The CDR3 is made up of 18 amino acids. The sequenced part of the CDR3 DNA is TGTGCCAGCAGCTACAGAAGGACTAGCGGGGGATTATCCGGGGAG. This encodes CASSYRRTSGGLSGE. Given in full, the CDR3 is CASSYRRTSGGLSGELFF.

A word on this clone: Sequencing ends 3 residues short of the CDR3 end; the germline J gene provides the rest. V is TRBV7-9 and J is TRBJ1-2; D call uncertain. This CDR3 comprises 14 residues. Deletions cut 1 base from V and 1 base from J, with 7 bases between. Germline values: CDR1 SEHNR, CDR2 FQNEAQ (reference sequence). CDR3 DNA, as far as it was read: TGTGCCAGCAGCTTAGGAACAAATAACTATGGC. Protein: CASSLGTNNYG. The whole CDR3 reads CASSLGTNNYGYTF.

Worth noting for this clone: The CDR3 extends 3 residues past the end of the read, so its final part is completed from the germline J gene. The chain uses TRBV5-1 and TRBJ1-1; D remains ambiguous. The CDR3 spans 12 residues. Trimming removed 0 bases at V and 6 bases at J, with 6 bases between. The germline CDR1 and CDR2 sequences are SGHRS and YFSETQ. Partial CDR3 DNA: TGCGCCAGCAGCTTGGACAGCCCTGAA. Translated: CASSLDSPE. The entire CDR3 reads CASSLDSPEAFF.

A remark on this clone: The sequenced fragment ends 3 residues before the CDR3 boundary, so the rest is inferred from the germline J gene. The genes are TRBV11-2 and TRBJ2-1, with 9 bases fitting TRBD2. J gave up 8 bases and V 0 bases, and 2 bases lay outside the gene matches. The CDR3 length is 14 residues. Germline assignment: CDR1 SGHAT and CDR2 FQNNGV. The CDR3 DNA, read in part, is TGTGCCAGCAGCTTAGAGAGACTAGCGGATGAG. It encodes CASSLERLADE. The full-length CDR3 reads as CASSLERLADEQFF.

Note on this clone: The CDR3 end is not reached by the read, which stops 3 residues before it; the germline J gene fills it in. The rearrangement uses TRBV2 and TRBJ2-3; TRBD1 is a possible D gene (5 bases). Germline V lookup: CDR1 SNHLY, CDR2 FYNNEI. This CDR3 comprises 15 residues. CDR3 region: CASSGSRVSNQPQYF. CDR3 bases read: TGTGCCAGCAGTGGGTCCAGGGTTAGCAATCAGCCG.

On this clone itself: The read comes to an end 3 residues before the CDR3 does, leaving the germline J gene to fill in the end. V and J are TRBV16 and TRBJ1-1, with D uncertain. The CDR3 is 14 residues long. Germline V gene lookup returns CDR1 KGHSY and CDR2 FQNENV. Trimming removed 2 bases at V and 4 bases at J, with 11 bases between. This CDR3 is CASSQKFAGTEAFF. Partial CDR3 DNA: TGTGCCAGCAGCCAAAAGTTTGCGGGCACTGAA.

With respect to this clone: The observed sequence ends 3 residues before the CDR3 terminus, with the missing tail filled in from the germline J gene. The V gene is TRBV6-1, the J gene TRBJ2-2; 7 bases are a match to TRBD1. Germline V lookup: CDR1 MNHNS, CDR2 SASEGT. The trim removed 4 bases at V and 8 bases at J, leaving 10 bases unmatched. The CDR3 is 15 amino acids. CDR3 bases read: TGTGCCAGCAGTGCCCCAGGGACAGTCCCAGGGGAG. Protein sequence: CASSAPGTVPGE. In full, the CDR3 reads CASSAPGTVPGELFF.

To note about this clone: The sequence runs out 3 residues before the end of the CDR3; the remainder is reconstructed from the germline J gene. The chain couples TRBV29-1 to TRBJ2-7, with 7 nucleotides matching TRBD1. The germline V gene has CDR1 SQVTM and CDR2 ANQGSEA. V trimming: 6 bases; J trimming: 0 bases; junction bases outside the gene matches: 8. This CDR3 region has 14 residues. Incomplete CDR3 DNA: TGCAGCGTACTGGCCGGGACAGCCTCCTACGAG. Protein: CSVLAGTASYE. The entire CDR3 sequence reads CSVLAGTASYEQYF.

A remark on this clone: The read gets to within 3 residues of the CDR3 end, and the germline J gene fills in the rest. This chain joins TRBV20-1 and TRBJ1-5; tentatively, D is TRBD1 (6 bases). The germline V and J ends were trimmed by 4 bases and 3 bases, with 13 bases remaining between them. Germline-derived CDR1 and CDR2 are DFQATT and SNEGSKA (reference sequence). The CDR3 is 14 amino acids. CDR3 DNA, as far as it was read: TGCAGTGCTAAAACAGGGTATGACAATCAGCCC. This translates into CSAKTGYDNQP. The CDR3 in its entirety is CSAKTGYDNQPQHF.

With respect to this clone: The read falls 3 residues short of the CDR3 end, and the missing part is taken from the germline J gene. This chain links TRBV19 with TRBJ2-3, with 8 bases aligning to TRBD2. The CDR3 has 15 amino acids. J was trimmed by 2 bases and V by 6 bases; bases with no gene match: 7. Germline loops: CDR1 LNHDA, CDR2 SQIVND (reference sequence). CDR3 region: CASRRTSHYTDTQYF. CDR3 DNA (partial): TGTGCCAGTAGGAGGACTAGCCACTACACAGATACG.

In regard to this clone: Coverage ceases 3 residues before the CDR3 finishes, and the germline J gene fills in the end. V is TRBV20-1 and J is TRBJ2-1; D is unclear. Trimming left V 0 bases short and J 0 bases short, with 6 bases between. The CDR3 contains 14 residues. The germline V gene encodes CDR1 DFQATT and CDR2 SNEGSKA (reference sequence). The sequenced CDR3 bases are TGCAGTGCTAGAGAAACTCACTCCTACAATGAG. This sequence encodes CSARETHSYNE. The whole CDR3 is CSARETHSYNEQFF.

Points on this clone: The read stops 3 residues short of the end of the CDR3; the missing end is completed from the germline J gene. The rearrangement links TRBV10-3 to TRBJ2-2, with TRBD1 matching 9 bases. The CDR3 totals 15 residues. V trimming: 4 bases; J trimming: 7 bases; junction bases outside the gene matches: 7. Germline V CDR1 and CDR2: ENHRY, SYGVKD. This CDR3 is CAISVMGQGNGELFF. Incomplete CDR3 DNA: TGTGCCATCAGTGTAATGGGACAGGGAAACGGGGAG.

Regarding this clone: The read terminates 3 residues before the CDR3 end, so the remaining end is supplied by the germline J gene. V and J are TRBV5-1 and TRBJ2-7; 8 nucleotides match TRBD1. The CDR3 runs to 15 residues. V trimming: 2 bases; J trimming: 2 bases; junction bases outside the gene matches: 6. CDR1 and CDR2 (germline): SGHRS, YFSETQ. The CDR3 spells CASSFGQGAPYEQYF. CDR3 DNA (partial): TGCGCCAGCAGCTTTGGACAGGGTGCACCCTACGAG.

As regards this clone: The read stops 3 residues short of the end of the CDR3; the missing end is completed from the germline J gene. The genes are TRBV20-1 and TRBJ2-3; D call uncertain. V lost 0 bases and J lost 6, with 10 bases in between. Germline CDR1 reads DFQATT; CDR2 reads SNEGSKA (reference sequence). This CDR3 comprises 13 residues. Here the CDR3 reads CSARENLEDTQYF. CDR3 bases read: TGCAGTGCTAGAGAGAATTTAGAGGATACG.

Regarding this clone: The read comes to an end 3 residues before the CDR3 does, leaving the germline J gene to fill in the end. V and J are TRBV5-1 and TRBJ2-5, with TRBD2 matching 7 bases. Germline CDR1 and CDR2: SGHRS and YFSETQ. The CDR3 loop spans 15 amino acids. Trimming cost V 7 bases and J 4 bases; bases outside gene matches: 13. The covered CDR3 bases are TGCGCCAGCTCACGAGGCGGGAGAGGTGGAGAGACC. The encoded protein is CASSRGGRGGET. The whole CDR3 sequence reads CASSRGGRGGETQYF.

To note about this clone: The sequence runs out 3 residues before the end of the CDR3; the remainder is reconstructed from the germline J gene. The V call is TRBV19, the J call TRBJ1-2; a possible D gene is TRBD1 (5 bases). This CDR3 has 16 amino acids. The germline gives CDR1 LNHDA, CDR2 SQIVND (reference sequence). The chain's CDR3 is CASSIPGTGSTDTYTF. CDR3 bases read: TGTGCCAGTAGTATTCCCGGGACTGGTAGCACAGATACC. The full variable domain, completed using reference TRBV19 and TRBJ1-2, is DGGITQSPKYLFRKEGQNVTLSCEQNLNHDAMYWYRQDPGQGLRLIYYSQIVNDFQKGDIAEGYSVSREKKESFPLTVTSAQKNPTAFYLCASSIPGTGSTDTYTFGSGTRLTVV.

As for this clone: The read terminates 3 residues ahead of where the CDR3 ends, so the germline J gene completes it. V is TRBV29-1 and J is TRBJ2-7; D is possibly TRBD2 (7 bases). This CDR3 has 13 residues. Trimming left V 3 bases short and J 3 bases short, with 12 bases between. Germline CDR1 SQVTM, CDR2 ANQGSEA. The sequenced CDR3 bases are TGCAGCGTTGATGGGGGGGGGCTCTACGAG. Its protein product is CSVDGGGLYE. The full CDR3 protein reads CSVDGGGLYEQYF.

To note about this clone: The CDR3 end lies 3 residues beyond the end of the read and is filled in from the germline J gene. The V gene is TRBV5-1, the J gene TRBJ2-5; maybe TRBD1 (5 bases). The V end lost 0 bases, the J end lost 1 base, and 10 bases lay between the germline ends. The CDR3 sequence is 15 residues long. Looked up from germline, CDR1 is SGHRS and CDR2 is YFSETQ. The covered CDR3 bases are TGCGCCAGCAGCTTGGCCGGACACGGCCAAGAGACC. Translated, it gives CASSLAGHGQET. The CDR3 reads in full as CASSLAGHGQETQYF. Combining the CDR3 with reference TRBV5-1 and TRBJ2-5 gives the whole variable domain KAGVTQTPRYLIKTRGQQVTLSCSPISGHRSVSWYQQTPGQGLQFLFEYFSETQRNKGNFPGRFSGRQFSNSRSEMNVSTLELGDSALYLCASSLAGHGQETQYFGPGTRLLVL.

In the case of this clone: Read coverage stops 3 residues before the CDR3 terminus; the germline J gene supplies the remainder. The chain employs TRBV20-1 and TRBJ1-1; weak D call: TRBD1 (6 bases). CDR3 length: 14 residues. Germline V gives CDR1 DFQATT, CDR2 SNEGSKA (reference sequence). Trimming pared 1 base from V and 2 bases from J, leaving 11 bases between. The CDR3 DNA, read in part, is TGCAGTGCTAGAGGGGGGCACGTAAACACTGAA. It encodes CSARGGHVNTE. The full CDR3 protein is CSARGGHVNTEAFF.

With respect to this clone: Coverage ceases 3 residues before the CDR3 finishes, and the germline J gene fills in the end. This sequence joins TRBV5-1 and TRBJ2-1; 9 bases match TRBD1. The CDR3 contains 16 residues. The germline CDR1 and CDR2 sequences are SGHRS and YFSETQ. With 4 bases clipped from V and 0 bases from J, the junction kept 5 bases outside the gene matches. CDR3 region: CASSETGGRSYNEQFF. CDR3 DNA (partial): TGCGCCAGCAGCGAAACAGGGGGCCGCTCCTACAATGAG.

Details on this clone: The read is 3 residues too short to cover the CDR3 end, so that end is filled in from the germline J gene. The genes are TRBV30 and TRBJ2-2; D gene uncertain. This CDR3 region has 11 residues. CDR1 is GTSNPN and CDR2 is SVGIG in the germline V gene (reference sequence). Incomplete CDR3 DNA: TGTGCCTGGAGCCAGAATTCACCG. Protein: CAWSQNSP. From start to end, the CDR3 is CAWSQNSPLFF.